The 8 T cell receptor beta chains in this list originate from one sample, sequenced in a study of shared clonotypes between healthy human individuals. Repertoires were generated with immunoSEQ multiplex PCR, while TCRdb's copy carries only in-frame clones and drops some. This table holds roughly 2.1 million clones, about 93% found once. The naive CD8 population came from CD45RO-negative cells selected for CCR7, without terminally differentiated effector memory CD45RA+ cells. The sample was naive CD8+ T cells from PBMCs. These receptors were collected from a man aged 18 to 29 in good health. Some clones in this sample may be carry-over from other donors' samples.

The genes are TRBV30 and TRBJ1-4; D is undetermined. The ends were cut back, 5 bases at V and 7 bases at J, with 17 bases in the middle. This CDR3 has 14 residues. Germline values: CDR1 GTSNPN, CDR2 SVGIG (reference sequence). In nucleotides, the CDR3 is TGTGCCTGGGGGAGAGAAATCGCGGGTGAAAAACTGTTTTTT. Encoded protein: CAWGREIAGEKLFF.

V gene TRBV29-1 combines with J gene TRBJ1-1; weak D call: TRBD1 (6 bases). V lost 6 bases and J lost 7, with 12 bases in between. In germline, CDR1 is SQVTM, CDR2 ANQGSEA. The CDR3 runs to 11 residues. CDR3 DNA sequence: TGCAGCGTCAAGGGGGGCATTGAAGCTTTCTTT. It encodes CSVKGGIEAFF.

This chain connects TRBV5-1 to TRBJ2-3; D call uncertain. The CDR3 runs 15 residues. Germline loops: CDR1 SGHRS, CDR2 YFSETQ. Between the trimmed V and J ends, which lost 4 bases and 0 bases, there was a span of 12 bases. CDR3 sequence (DNA): TGCGCCAGCAGCGAACCGACGGAAAGCACAGATACGCAGTATTTT. Its protein is CASSEPTESTDTQYF.

The chain joins TRBV11-3 to TRBJ2-3; D may correspond to TRBD1 or TRBD2 (5 bases each). There are 17 residues in the CDR3. Between the trimmed V and J ends, which lost 5 bases and 4 bases, there was a span of 22 bases. In germline, CDR1 is SGHNT, CDR2 YENEEA. The DNA of the CDR3 is TGTGCCAGCAGCATTGCTGGGACCTTAATGGAGGCAGATACGCAGTATTTT. It yields the protein CASSIAGTLMEADTQYF.

The chain recombines TRBV27 with TRBJ2-5, with 8 bases fitting TRBD2. The V gene end was trimmed by 2 bases and the J gene end by 3 bases; junction bases not matched to a gene: 8. Germline CDR1 reads MNHEY; CDR2 reads SMNVEV (reference sequence). The length of the CDR3 is 16 residues. The CDR3 DNA is TGTGCCAGCAGTTTAGCGGGAGGTCTGCTAGAAGAGACCCAGTACTTC. This encodes CASSLAGGLLEETQYF.

The chain has TRBV10-3 and TRBJ2-7; D may be TRBD2 (6 bases). Germline assignment: CDR1 ENHRY and CDR2 SYGVKD. CDR3 length: 14 amino acids. Trimming took 3 bases from V and 4 from J, leaving 13 bases between them. The CDR3 DNA follows: TGTGCCATCAGTGACCACGAGGGAGGTTACGAGCAGTACTTC. It translates to CAISDHEGGYEQYF.

The V call is TRBV10-1, the J call TRBJ2-7; 7 nucleotides match TRBD2. The CDR3 contains 16 residues. Germline V gene data show CDR1 as WNHNN and CDR2 as SYGVQD (reference sequence). After removal of 3 bases from V and 3 bases from J, the junction contained 11 bases not matched to a gene. The CDR3 here is CASSESTAGFSYEQYF. The CDR3 nucleotides are TGCGCCAGCAGTGAATCCACAGCGGGGTTCAGCTACGAGCAGTACTTC.

The chain links TRBV19 to TRBJ2-1, with 8 bases lining up with TRBD1. From germline, CDR1 is LNHDA and CDR2 SQIVND (reference sequence). The trim removed 5 bases at V and 8 bases at J, leaving 5 bases unmatched. The CDR3 runs to 13 residues. CDR3 nucleotide sequence: TGTGCCAGTAGTCCCCGGACAGGGCATGAGCAGTTCTTC. Translating gives CASSPRTGHEQFF.